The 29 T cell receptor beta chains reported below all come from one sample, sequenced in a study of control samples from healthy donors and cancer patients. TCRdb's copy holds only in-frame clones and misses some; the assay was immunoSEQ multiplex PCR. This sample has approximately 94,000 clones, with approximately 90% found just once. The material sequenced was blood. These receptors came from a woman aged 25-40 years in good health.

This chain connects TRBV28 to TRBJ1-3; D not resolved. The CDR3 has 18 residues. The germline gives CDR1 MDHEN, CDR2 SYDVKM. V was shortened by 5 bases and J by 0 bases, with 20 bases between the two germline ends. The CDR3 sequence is CASSLPFSKGNSGNTIYF. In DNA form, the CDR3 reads TGTGCCAGCAGTCTCCCCTTCTCAAAGGGTAACTCTGGAAACACCATATATTTT.

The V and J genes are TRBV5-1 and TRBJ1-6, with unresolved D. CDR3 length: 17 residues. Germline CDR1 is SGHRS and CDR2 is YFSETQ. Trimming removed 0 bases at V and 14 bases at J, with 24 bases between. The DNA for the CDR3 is TGCGCCAGCAGCTTGGGTAGGAGGGCTAACCAGCGCGAAACCCTCCACTTT. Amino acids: CASSLGRRANQRETLHF.

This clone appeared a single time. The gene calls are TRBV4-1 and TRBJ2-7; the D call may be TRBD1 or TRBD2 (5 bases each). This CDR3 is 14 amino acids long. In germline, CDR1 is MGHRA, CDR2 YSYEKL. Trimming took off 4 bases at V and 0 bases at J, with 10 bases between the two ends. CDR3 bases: TGCGCCAGCAGCCTCCGGGACGCCTCCTACGAGCAGTACTTC. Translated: CASSLRDASYEQYF.

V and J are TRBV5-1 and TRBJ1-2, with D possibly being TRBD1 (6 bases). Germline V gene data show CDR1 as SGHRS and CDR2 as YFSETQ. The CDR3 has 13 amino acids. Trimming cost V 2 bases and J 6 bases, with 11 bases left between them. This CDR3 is CASSFSQGDGYTF. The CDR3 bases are TGCGCCAGCAGCTTCTCACAGGGAGATGGCTACACCTTC.

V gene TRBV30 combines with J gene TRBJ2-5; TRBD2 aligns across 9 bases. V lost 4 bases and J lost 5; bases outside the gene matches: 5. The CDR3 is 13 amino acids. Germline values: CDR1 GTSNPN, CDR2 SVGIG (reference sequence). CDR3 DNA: TGTGCCTGGATGCGGGAGGGCCTCGAGACCCAGTACTTC. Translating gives CAWMREGLETQYF.

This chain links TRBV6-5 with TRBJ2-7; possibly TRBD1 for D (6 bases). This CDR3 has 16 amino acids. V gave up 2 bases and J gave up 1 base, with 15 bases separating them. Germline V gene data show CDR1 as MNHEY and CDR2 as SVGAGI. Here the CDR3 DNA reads TGTGCCAGCAGTTACGCTACAGGGCTTAGGTCCTACGAGCAGTACTTC. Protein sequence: CASSYATGLRSYEQYF.

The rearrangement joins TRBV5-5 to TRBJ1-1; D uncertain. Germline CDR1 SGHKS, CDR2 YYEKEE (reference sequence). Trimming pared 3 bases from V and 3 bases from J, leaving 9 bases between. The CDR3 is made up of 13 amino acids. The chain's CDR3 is CASSWGGDTEAFF. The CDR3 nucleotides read TGTGCCAGCAGCTGGGGTGGAGACACTGAAGCTTTCTTT.

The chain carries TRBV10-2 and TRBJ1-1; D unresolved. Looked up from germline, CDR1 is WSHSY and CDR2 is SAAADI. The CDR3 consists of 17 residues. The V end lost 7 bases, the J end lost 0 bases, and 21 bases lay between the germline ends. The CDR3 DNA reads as TGCGCCAGCATTCCGACCAGCAGCCCCTCCATGAACACTGAAGCTTTCTTT. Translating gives CASIPTSSPSMNTEAFF.

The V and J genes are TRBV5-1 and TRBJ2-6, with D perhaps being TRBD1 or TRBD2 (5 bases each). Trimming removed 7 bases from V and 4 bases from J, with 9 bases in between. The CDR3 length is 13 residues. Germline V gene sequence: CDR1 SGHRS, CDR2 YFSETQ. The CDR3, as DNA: TGCGCCAGCCGGGACCCCGGGGCCAACGTCCTGACTTTC. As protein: CASRDPGANVLTF.

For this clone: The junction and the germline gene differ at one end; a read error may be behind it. CDR3 in DNA: TGTGCCGGCAGTACAGGGCACAACACTGAAGCTTTCTTT. Translated: CAGSTGHNTEAFF. The chain combines TRBV28 with TRBJ1-1; possibly TRBD1 for D (6 bases). Germline V gene data show CDR1 as MDHEN and CDR2 as SYDVKM. CDR3 length equals 13 residues. The full variable domain, rest sourced from reference TRBV28 and TRBJ1-1, is DVKVTQSSRYLVKRTGEKVFLECVQDMDHENMFWYRQDPGLGLRLIYFSYDVKMKEKGDIPEGYSVSREKKERFSLILESASTNQTSMYLCAGSTGHNTEAFFGQGTRLTVV.

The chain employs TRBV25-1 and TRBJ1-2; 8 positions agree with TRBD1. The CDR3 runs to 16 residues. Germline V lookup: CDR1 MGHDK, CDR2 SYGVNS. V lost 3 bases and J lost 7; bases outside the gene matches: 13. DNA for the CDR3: TGTGCCAGCAGTGAGCCTCGAGGGTCAGGGGGCCGTGGCTACACCTTC. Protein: CASSEPRGSGGRGYTF.

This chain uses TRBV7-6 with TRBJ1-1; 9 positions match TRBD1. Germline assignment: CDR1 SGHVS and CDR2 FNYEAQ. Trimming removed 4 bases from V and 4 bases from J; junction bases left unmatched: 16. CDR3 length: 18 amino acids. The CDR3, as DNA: TGTGCCAGCAGCTCCCACGGGAAAGGACAGGGGAGAGGCACTGAAGCTTTCTTT. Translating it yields CASSSHGKGQGRGTEAFF.

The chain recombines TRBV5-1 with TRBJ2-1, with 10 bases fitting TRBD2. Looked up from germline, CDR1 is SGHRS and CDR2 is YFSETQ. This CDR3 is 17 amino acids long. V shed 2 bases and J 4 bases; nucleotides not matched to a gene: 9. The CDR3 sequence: CASSFAPTSGSYNEQFF. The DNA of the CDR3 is TGCGCCAGCAGCTTTGCCCCGACTAGCGGGTCTTACAATGAGCAGTTCTTC.

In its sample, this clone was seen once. In DNA, the CDR3 is TGTGCCAGCTACAGGGGAGGGAATAGCAATCAGCCCCAGCATTTT. Residues: CASYRGGNSNQPQHF. The chain employs TRBV6-5 and TRBJ1-5; 7 bases match TRBD1. CDR1 and CDR2 from the germline V gene are MNHEY and SVGAGI. Unmatched junction bases numbered 7, after V lost 8 bases and J lost 0 bases. The CDR3 covers 15 residues.

The CDR3 loop reads CASSPTVDGYTF. CDR3 coding DNA: TGTGCCAGCTCACCGACAGTCGATGGCTACACCTTC. The V and J genes are TRBV18 and TRBJ1-2; possibly TRBD1 for D (5 bases). The CDR3 covers 12 residues. Germline CDR1 is KGHSH and CDR2 is LQKENI. Trimming cost V 3 bases and J 6 bases, with 8 bases left between them.

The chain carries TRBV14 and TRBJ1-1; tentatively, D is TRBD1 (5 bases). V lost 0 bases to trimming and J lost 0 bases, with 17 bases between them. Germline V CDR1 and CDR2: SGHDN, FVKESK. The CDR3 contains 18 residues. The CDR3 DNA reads TGTGCCAGCAGCCAAGATTGGGGCAGGGTAGGCATGAACACTGAAGCTTTCTTT. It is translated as CASSQDWGRVGMNTEAFF.

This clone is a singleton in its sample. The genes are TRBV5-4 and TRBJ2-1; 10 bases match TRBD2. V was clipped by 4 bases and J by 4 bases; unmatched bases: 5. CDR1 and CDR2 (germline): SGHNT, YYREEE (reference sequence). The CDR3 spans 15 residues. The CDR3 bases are TGTGCCAGCAGCCCGACTAGCGGGCCATACAATGAGCAGTTCTTC. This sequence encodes CASSPTSGPYNEQFF.

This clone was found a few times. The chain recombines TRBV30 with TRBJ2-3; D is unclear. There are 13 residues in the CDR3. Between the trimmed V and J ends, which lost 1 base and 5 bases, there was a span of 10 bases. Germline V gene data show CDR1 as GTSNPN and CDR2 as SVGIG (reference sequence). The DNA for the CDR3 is TGTGCCTGGAGTGGGTCCTCTGGAGATACGCAGTATTTT. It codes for CAWSGSSGDTQYF.

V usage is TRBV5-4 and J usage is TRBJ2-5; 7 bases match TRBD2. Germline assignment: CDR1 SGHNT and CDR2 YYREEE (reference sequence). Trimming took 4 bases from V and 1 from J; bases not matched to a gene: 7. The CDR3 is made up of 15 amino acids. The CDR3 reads CASSTPGGIQETQYF. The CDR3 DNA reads TGTGCCAGCAGCACCCCCGGGGGGATCCAAGAGACCCAGTACTTC.

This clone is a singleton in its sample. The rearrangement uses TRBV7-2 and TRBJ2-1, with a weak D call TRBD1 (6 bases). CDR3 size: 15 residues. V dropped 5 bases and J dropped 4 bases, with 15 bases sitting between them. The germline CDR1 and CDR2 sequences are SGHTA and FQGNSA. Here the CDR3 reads CASSQGRGGYNEQFF. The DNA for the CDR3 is TGTGCCAGCAGCCAAGGTAGAGGGGGTTACAATGAGCAGTTCTTC.

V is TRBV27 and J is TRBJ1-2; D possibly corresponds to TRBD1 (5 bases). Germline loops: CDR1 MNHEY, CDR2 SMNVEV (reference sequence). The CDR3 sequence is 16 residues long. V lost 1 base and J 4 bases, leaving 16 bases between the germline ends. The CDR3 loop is CASSLWPVRDGYGYTF. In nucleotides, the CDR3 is TGTGCCAGCAGTTTATGGCCCGTCAGGGACGGCTATGGCTACACCTTC.

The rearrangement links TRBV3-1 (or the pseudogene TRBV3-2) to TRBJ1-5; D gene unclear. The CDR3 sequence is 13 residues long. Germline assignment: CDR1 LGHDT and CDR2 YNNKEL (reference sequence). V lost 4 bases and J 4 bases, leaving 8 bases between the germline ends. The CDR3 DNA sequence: TGTGCCAGCAGCCGCCGAGATAATCAGCCCCAGCATTTT. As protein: CASSRRDNQPQHF.

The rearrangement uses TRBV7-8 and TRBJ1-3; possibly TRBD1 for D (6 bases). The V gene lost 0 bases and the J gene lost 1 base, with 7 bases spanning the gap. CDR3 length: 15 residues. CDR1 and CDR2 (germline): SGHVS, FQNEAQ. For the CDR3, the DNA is TGTGCCAGCAGCTTAGCGGGACATTCTGGAAACACCATATATTTT. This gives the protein CASSLAGHSGNTIYF.

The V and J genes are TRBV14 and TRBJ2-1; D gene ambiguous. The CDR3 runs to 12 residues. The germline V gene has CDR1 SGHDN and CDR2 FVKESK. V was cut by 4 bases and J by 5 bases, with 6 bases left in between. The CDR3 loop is CASSRENNEQFF. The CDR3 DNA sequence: TGTGCCAGCAGCCGAGAAAACAATGAGCAGTTCTTC.

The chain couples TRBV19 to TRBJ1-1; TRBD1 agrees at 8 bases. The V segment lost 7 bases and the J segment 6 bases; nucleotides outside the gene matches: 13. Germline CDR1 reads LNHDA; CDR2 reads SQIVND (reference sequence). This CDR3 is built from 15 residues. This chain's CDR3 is CASNSGGAGGPEAFF. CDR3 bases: TGTGCCAGTAATAGTGGCGGGGCAGGGGGCCCTGAAGCTTTCTTT.

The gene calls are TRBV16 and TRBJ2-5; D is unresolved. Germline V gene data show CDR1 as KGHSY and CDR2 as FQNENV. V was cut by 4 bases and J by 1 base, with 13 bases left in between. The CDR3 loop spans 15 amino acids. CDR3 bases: TGTGCCAGCAGCCGGTCTCAGGCCCTCCAAGAGACCCAGTACTTC. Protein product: CASSRSQALQETQYF.

CDR3 coding DNA: TGTGCCAGCAGCTTTCGGGAGGGCGAGGGGACTGAAGCTTTCTTT. Its protein product is CASSFREGEGTEAFF. The V call is TRBV7-8, the J call TRBJ1-1; a weak D match, TRBD1 (5 bases). The CDR3 loop spans 15 amino acids. Germline CDR1 SGHVS, CDR2 FQNEAQ. Trimming shortened V by 3 bases and J by 5 bases, and 16 bases separated the two germline ends. The full variable domain, in which reference TRBV7-8 and TRBJ1-1 provide the parts outside the CDR3, is GAGVSQSPRYKVAKRGQDVALRCDPISGHVSLFWYQQALGQGPEFLTYFQNEAQLDKSGLPSDRFFAERPEGSVSTLKIQRTQQEDSAVYLCASSFREGEGTEAFFGQGTRLTVV.

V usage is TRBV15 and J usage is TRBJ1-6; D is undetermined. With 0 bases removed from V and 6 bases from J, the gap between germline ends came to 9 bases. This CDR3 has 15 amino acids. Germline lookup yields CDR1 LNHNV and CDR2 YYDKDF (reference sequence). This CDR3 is CATSRDSVGNSPLHF. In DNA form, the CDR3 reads TGTGCCACCAGCAGAGATTCGGTGGGTAATTCACCCCTCCACTTT.

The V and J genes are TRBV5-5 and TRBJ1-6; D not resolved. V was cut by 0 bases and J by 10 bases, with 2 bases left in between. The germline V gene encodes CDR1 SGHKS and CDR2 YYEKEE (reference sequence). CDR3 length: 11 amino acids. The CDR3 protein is CASSLDSPLHF. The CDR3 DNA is TGTGCCAGCAGCTTGGACTCACCCCTCCACTTT.